This TCR beta chain was documented in a study of cytomegalovirus exposure and HLA in healthy donors. Findings and caveats of the study: A further, later analysis showed that HLA-associated TCR beta chains (compared with equally common others) were more clonally expanded. Judged likely to be a sequencing artifact was a cluster of highly shared sequence variants.

Germline values: CDR1 SGHNT, CDR2 YYREEE (reference sequence). The CDR3 is 15 amino acids. The V gene lost 4 bases and the J gene lost 3 bases, with 14 bases spanning the gap. To note about this clone: Its antigen is undetermined.

The primer mix had 60 Vbeta and 13 Jbeta primers. TCRdb's copy holds only in-frame clones and misses some; the assay was immunoSEQ multiplex PCR. The table has just over 95,000 clones, over 60% seen once; the top ten hold 7% to 10%. No CMV serostatus entry exists for this donor. The chain couples TRBV5-4 to TRBJ2-1; perhaps TRBD1 as D (6 bases). The clonotype was recovered from a human donor in good health. Source material: PBMCs. The CDR3 spells CASSPSGDNYNEQFF. Written as DNA, the CDR3 is TGTGCCAGCAGCCCATCCGGGGACAACTACAATGAGCAGTTCTTC.